A selection of T cell receptor beta chains follows, all from one sample in a study of cytomegalovirus exposure and HLA in healthy donors. The repertoire was sequenced with immunoSEQ multiplex PCR; TCRdb's copy has only in-frame clones and lacks some. This sample has roughly 200,000 clones, with more than 75% found just once. Sample: PBMCs. Receptor source: a man aged 30 to 39 in good health and CMV-seropositive. Both conserved end residues are part of each CDR3. A D gene is named only where the DNA matches it firmly. Clone size appears in some rows only: once, few, many, or a class for an expanded clone.

j_gene,d_gene,abundance,v_gene,CDR3nt,CDR3aa
TRBJ2-1,TRBD2,NA,TRBV11-3,TGTGCCAGCAGCCCGAGACTAGCGGACTGCAATGAGCAGTTCTTC,CASSPRLADCNEQFF
TRBJ2-6,NA,NA,TRBV19,TGTGCCAGTCAACAGGTCTCTGGGGCCAACGTCCTGACTTTC,CASQQVSGANVLTF
TRBJ1-5,NA,NA,TRBV7-8,TGTGCCAGCAGCTTAGCGCGGGGCAATCAGCCCCAGCATTTT,CASSLARGNQPQHF
TRBJ2-3,NA,NA,TRBV5-1,TGCGCCAGCAGCTTGGTGGGTAGTGGGGGCACAGATACGCAGTATTTT,CASSLVGSGGTDTQYF
TRBJ2-7,NA,NA,TRBV19,TGTGCCAGTAGTATCGGGCAAATTCAGTACTTC,CASSIGQIQYF
TRBJ2-5,NA,NA,TRBV9,TGTGCCAGCACCCGGGGGTGGACTGAAGAGACCCAGTACTTC,CASTRGWTEETQYF
TRBJ1-1,NA,NA,TRBV7-2,TGTGCCAGCAGCTCATTCCCCCGGGGAAATAAGGGCACTGAAGCTTTCTTT,CASSSFPRGNKGTEAFF
TRBJ2-7,TRBD1,NA,TRBV5-1,TGCGCCAGCAGCCAGGGACAGGGGACCCTCTACGAGCAGTACTTC,CASSQGQGTLYEQYF
TRBJ2-1,NA,NA,TRBV7-2,TGTGCCAGCAGCTTTAGGGGGGTCGAGCAGTTCTTC,CASSFRGVEQFF
TRBJ1-4,NA,once,TRBV4-3,TGCGCCAGCAGCCAAAGGACAGAACCTGCGACTAATGAAAAACTGTTTTTT,CASSQRTEPATNEKLFF
TRBJ2-1,NA,NA,TRBV5-1,TGCGCCAGCAGAGCAACTGGGACCACCCCACCACAATCCTACAATGAGCAGTTCTTC,CASRATGTTPPQSYNEQFF
TRBJ2-3,TRBD2,NA,TRBV29-1,TGCAGCGTTGGACTAGCGGGGGCCCGCACAGATACGCAGTATTTT,CSVGLAGARTDTQYF
TRBJ2-7,TRBD1,NA,TRBV19,TGTGCCAGTAGGACAAGGGACAGCGAGCAGTACTTC,CASRTRDSEQYF
TRBJ1-5,NA,NA,TRBV6-5,TGTGCCAGCAGTTACTCGAGCACAGGGCCAGGTCAGCCCCAGCATTTT,CASSYSSTGPGQPQHF